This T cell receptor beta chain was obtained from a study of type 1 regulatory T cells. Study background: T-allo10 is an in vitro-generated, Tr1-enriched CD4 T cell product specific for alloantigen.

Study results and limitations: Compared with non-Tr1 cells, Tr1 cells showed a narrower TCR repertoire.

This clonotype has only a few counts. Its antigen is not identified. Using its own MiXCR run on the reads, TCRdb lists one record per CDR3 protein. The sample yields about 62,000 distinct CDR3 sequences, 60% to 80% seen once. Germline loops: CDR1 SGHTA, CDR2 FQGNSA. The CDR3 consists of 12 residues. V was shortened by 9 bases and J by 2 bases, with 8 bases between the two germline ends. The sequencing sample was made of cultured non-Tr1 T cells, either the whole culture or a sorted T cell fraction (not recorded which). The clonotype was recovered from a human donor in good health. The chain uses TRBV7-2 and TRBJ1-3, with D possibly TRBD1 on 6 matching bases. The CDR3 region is CASRQAGNTIYF. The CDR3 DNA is TGTGCCAGTAGACAGGCTGGAAACACCATATATTTT.